Sequencing of this T cell receptor beta chain was carried out in a study of shared clonotypes between healthy human individuals (dated by TCRdb to about 2020). About the full investigation: Two women and a few men aged 18 to 49 years were included in the cohort. For each donor, CD4 naive and CD4 memory were each run on three plates, CD8 naive on two plates, and CD8 memory on one plate. To estimate repertoire size and how much clonotypes are shared between individuals, the study performed deep sequencing of blood TCR repertoires from about 5 healthy adults. Different laboratories and diverse techniques were used to prepare libraries and sequence TCR repertoires, to increase sequencing depth and limit assay-specific biases. Leukapheresis yielded between about 0.94 and 10 billion PBMCs per donor.

Using the deep immunoSEQ assay, TCR CDR3 regions were amplified from genomic DNA by multiplex PCR. Extracted genomic DNA from each cell subset was distributed evenly across all wells of several immunoSEQ 96-well plates, and each plate was treated as a replicate. For sorted subsets, around 200 ng genomic DNA, equal to some 28,000 T cell genomes, was loaded into each replicate PCR. Purified libraries were measured with a Qubit 3.0 fluorometer, size-checked on a Bioanalyzer 2100, and measured again with the KAPA Library Quantification kit. Each immunoSEQ 96-well plate was sequenced on its own single-read 150-cycle Illumina NextSeq 550 flow cell. The published analysis was carried out like this. Because the immunoSEQ output included only junctional sequences and no quality scores, the filtering could not be the same as the filtering used for full-length reads. Sequences were annotated with PyIR, a Python wrapper for IgBLAST v1.9, and V/J genes and CDR3 were assigned using IMGT germline references. Any read was removed if the V/J assignment was weak (E-value above 1e-6), the CDR3 was missing, or the read contained stop codons, out-of-frame junctions, or ambiguous translated residues. V3J clonotypes were defined as sequences sharing an identical inferred V gene, J gene, and CDR3 amino acid sequence. Percentage overlap between repertoires was calculated by dividing the number of shared unique clonotypes by the size of the smaller repertoire. Three approaches were used to assess repertoire richness: RTK rarefaction, the Chao1 estimator, and Recon v2.1 estimates of unobserved clonotypes. Generation probabilities were computed with OLGA for all TCRbeta clonotypes obtained by the gDNA method from a handful of donors. TCRdb limited this immuneACCESS table to in-frame rearrangements with V and J called. A share of clones is missing; checked studies link under half to unresolved V genes, and the rest is unexplained. The V and J calls and clone size are taken from that table; D and trimming were inferred from the DNA. The sample has some 2,000,000 clones on record, approximately 96% of them singletons. The top ten hold about 0.13% of the sample.

Donors were healthy HIV-negative adults with no recently reported acute infections or vaccinations. Every donor was a Caucasian adult residing in Nashville, Tennessee, USA. CD4+ T cells were enriched through magnetic negative selection, after which naive cells were positively selected on CD45RA and the remaining negative fraction served as the memory subset. Blood was collected by leukapheresis, and PBMCs were isolated by Ficoll-Histopaque density gradient centrifugation and then cryopreserved in liquid nitrogen vapor phase. Analytical flow cytometry was used to check the purity and quantity of each magnetically sorted T cell population. Genomic DNA was isolated from every sorted fraction and measured by UV absorbance on a Nanodrop 2000c. The germline V gene supplies CDR1 MDHEN and CDR2 SYDVKM. The CDR3 numbers 18 residues from cysteine through phenylalanine. Only the CDR3 DNA is retained, 54 bases long and in frame from the first base. V is shortened by 6 bases, J by 4 bases, and the region joining them spans 27 bases.

As to this clone: Its antigen remains unidentified. The record has no base qualities; no much larger clone is one base away.

Points the paper makes about the study in general: Based on pairwise subsampling, the degree of clonotype sharing among donors was expected to be affected by sequencing depth. Sharing across a handful of donors was observed for roughly 5% of naive CD4, around 3.5% of naive CD8, 2% to 2.5% of memory CD4, and about 0.38% of memory CD8 clonotypes. Estimated clonotype richness was generally larger for naive than for memory subsets. Sampling was restricted to blood, and TCR repertoires in tissues likely differ from the TCR repertoires found in blood. Compared with non-shared clonotypes, clonotypes shared by all four sorted-subset donors had higher generation probabilities. Because the study included only a small number of donors, the genetic and exposure-history diversity represented was limited. Even with the large sequencing depth, rarefaction of the sorted-subset datasets indicated that sequencing was incomplete.

The clonotype comes from a man younger than 30 in good health. The rearrangement joined TRBV28 to TRBJ2-5, and possibly TRBD2, on 5 matching bases. The sample consisted of naive CD4+ T cells sorted from blood. The cell subset or site label of this sample denotes: CD45RA+ positively selected. For the CDR3, the sequence is CASSSNLSKGLAGETQYF. The DNA is as follows: TGTGCCAGCAGCTCTAACCTCTCCAAAGGGCTGGCGGGAGAGACCCAGTACTTC.